This TCR beta chain was captured by sequencing in a study of blood T cell repertoires in COVID-19. Study summary: Whether acute or convalescent, the COVID-19 samples came from the United States, Italy and Spain. Sample material is recorded as cDNA or gDNA derived from T cells, B-cell-depleted T cells, or PBMCs.

From germline, CDR1 is SGHNT and CDR2 YYREEE (reference sequence). This CDR3 region has 18 residues. Unmatched junction bases numbered 12, after V lost 4 bases and J lost 5 bases. In the original workflow: Scientists estimated how many nucleated cells there were by amplifying reference gene primers. Method: immunoSEQ multiplex PCR; TCRdb's copy keeps in-frame clones and lacks some. That table supplies the V and J calls and clone size; D and trimming were determined from the DNA. The table has 95,000 to 150,000 clones, 80% to 90% seen once. Sequencing input: peripheral blood. The TCR originated in a woman aged 45 to 65 with acute or convalescent COVID-19. V is TRBV5-4 and J is TRBJ2-3, with 14 bases identical to TRBD2. In DNA form, the CDR3 reads TGTGCCAGCAGCAGGGGTGGACTAGCGGGAGGCCCGGGAGATACGCAGTATTTT. Encoded protein: CASSRGGLAGGPGDTQYF.